These T cell receptor beta chains were read from a single sample in a study of Graves' ophthalmopathy and Graves' hyperthyroidism. TCRdb reanalysed the multiplex PCR reads using MiXCR and keeps one entry per CDR3 protein. The data contain 350,000 to 400,000 distinct CDR3 sequences, just over 15% of them singletons. The sample comprised peripheral blood. These receptors all stem from a young woman with stable Graves' hyperthyroidism. The CDR3 runs from the conserved cysteine through the conserved F or W. The D gene is left open where the match is weak. Some rows have no size entry. The others give once, few or many, or a class for an expanded clone.

>few|TRBV7-9|.|TRBJ1-2
TGTGCCAGCAGCTTAGCGAGCGGAGGGTTC
CASSLASGGF
>.|TRBV3-1|.|TRBJ1-3
TGTGCCAGCAGCCAAGAATGGGGTATCGGTCACACCATATATTTT
CASSQEWGIGHTIYF
>.|TRBV12-3/TRBV12-4|.|TRBJ1-1
TGTGCCAGCAGAGACTGGGTCTTGAACACTGAAGCTTTCTTT
CASRDWVLNTEAFF
>many|TRBV11-2|TRBD1|TRBJ2-7
TGTGCCAGCAGCGCCAGACAGGGGCCCGGCGGCTACGAGCAGTACTTC
CASSARQGPGGYEQYF
>few|TRBV6-5|TRBD1|TRBJ1-2
TGTGCCAGCAGTTACTCGGACAGGGACTCGCATGGCTACACCTTC
CASSYSDRDSHGYTF
>many|TRBV6-5|TRBD1|TRBJ1-1
TGTGCCAGCAGTTACTCAGGGGGCGGTCGGAACACTGAAGCTTTCTTT
CASSYSGGGRNTEAFF
>many|TRBV11-2|.|TRBJ2-7
TGTGCCAGCAGCTTAGATGCTAGTAGCGCCTACGAGCAGTACTTC
CASSLDASSAYEQYF
>many|TRBV6-5|.|TRBJ1-2
TGTGCCAGCAGTTCTCCCCGGGGGGGCGGCGGCTACACCTTC
CASSSPRGGGGYTF
>.|TRBV7-2|.|TRBJ1-6
TGTGCCAGCAGCTTAGCAAGGGTCGAGGACACCCTCCACTTT
CASSLARVEDTLHF
>many|TRBV12-3/TRBV12-4|.|TRBJ2-5
TGTGCCAGCAGTTATGTCCGAGAGACCCAGTACTTC
CASSYVRETQYF
>many|TRBV19|.|TRBJ2-5
TGTGCCAGTAGTCCCGCGGCGGGTCGGACCCAGTACTTC
CASSPAAGRTQYF
>many|TRBV24-1|TRBD1|TRBJ1-5
TGTGCCACCAGTCCAGGGGGCGTGATGAGCCATCAGCCCCAGCATTTT
CATSPGGVMSHQPQHF
>many|TRBV20-1|.|TRBJ2-7
TGCAGTGCTAGAATGACAGACCGCTCCTACGAGCAGTACTTC
CSARMTDRSYEQYF
>many|TRBV4-1|.|TRBJ2-5
TGCGCCAGCAGCCAAGATAGATCAGGGGCTATCCAAGAGACCCAGTACTTC
CASSQDRSGAIQETQYF
>many|TRBV24-1|.|TRBJ1-2
TGTGCCACCAGTGACCCCGGGGTCTACTATGGCTACACCTTC
CATSDPGVYYGYTF
>many|TRBV12-3/TRBV12-4|.|TRBJ2-2
TGTGCCAGCAGGCCGGGGGGCGAGGCCGGGGAGCTGTTTTTT
CASRPGGEAGELFF
>many|TRBV11-3|.|TRBJ2-7
TGTGCCAGCAGCGAAAAAAGACTTAATATTTACGAGCAGTACTTC
CASSEKRLNIYEQYF
>many|TRBV12-3/TRBV12-4|.|TRBJ2-3
TGTGCCAGCAGTTTGGGCAGGAGCACAGATACGCAGTATTTT
CASSLGRSTDTQYF
>.|TRBV12-3/TRBV12-4|.|TRBJ1-6
TGTGCCAGCAGTTTATCCCTATTTAATTCACCCCTCCACTTT
CASSLSLFNSPLHF
>many|TRBV7-9|.|TRBJ1-2
TGTGCCAGCAGGGGAGGAAGGACGGAGGGGCACGATGGCTACACCTTC
CASRGGRTEGHDGYTF
>many|TRBV6-1|TRBD1|TRBJ2-7
TGTGCCAGCAGGTCGACAGGGAGCTCCTACGAGCAGTACTTC
CASRSTGSSYEQYF
>few|TRBV28|.|TRBJ2-6
TGTGCCAGCAGTTGGACAAACTCTGGGGCCAACGTCCTGACTTTC
CASSWTNSGANVLTF
>many|TRBV4-1|.|TRBJ2-7
TGCGCCAGCAGCCAAGGGGTAACCTACTACGAGCAGTACTTC
CASSQGVTYYEQYF
>.|TRBV6-5|.|TRBJ1-1
TGTGCCAGCAGTTACTTTCAGGGCTCTGAAGCTTTCTTT
CASSYFQGSEAFF
>many|TRBV5-1|.|TRBJ1-2
TGCGCCAGCAGCTGGGGACGGGGGCGACCTGGCTACACCTTC
CASSWGRGRPGYTF
>many|TRBV5-1|.|TRBJ2-2
TGCGCCACCCGCCCGGGCGACTCCCGGCCGGCGAACACCGGGGAGCTGTTTTTT
CATRPGDSRPANTGELFF
>many|TRBV29-1|.|TRBJ1-1
TGCAGCATTGGGGGACGGGGGTCTGAAGCTTTCTTT
CSIGGRGSEAFF
>many|TRBV10-1|.|TRBJ2-2
TGCGCCAGCAGTGAGTTGGCCTTTGCCGGGGAGCTGTTTTTT
CASSELAFAGELFF
>many|TRBV19|TRBD1|TRBJ2-5
TGTGCCAGTAGTATGGGACAGAAAGAGACCCAGTACTTC
CASSMGQKETQYF